The following is a TCR beta chain sequence with its context. Its antigen is still unknown. The CDR3 extends over 14 amino acids. CDR1 is MDHEN, CDR2 SYDVKM, per germline. The V and J ends lost 3 bases and 7 bases respectively, with 13 bases between them. The PCR employed 60 Vbeta primers together with 13 Jbeta primers. Data came from immunoSEQ multiplex PCR; TCRdb stores just in-frame clones and leaves some out. There are about 180,000 clones in the sample; roughly 79% occur only once, and 4.9% lies in the top ten. The record originates from a study of cytomegalovirus exposure and HLA in healthy donors. Study results and caveats: The classifier reportedly diagnosed cytomegalovirus status with high sensitivity and specificity. Per a prior analysis, the majority of TCR beta V segments were productive roughly 90% or roughly 30% of the time. The authors enumerated around 150 TCR beta chains as linked to cytomegalovirus.

The source of this sequence is a woman aged 18-29 years in good health and CMV-seropositive. The sample taken for sequencing was PBMCs. The genes are TRBV28 and TRBJ1-5; a possible D gene is TRBD1 (5 bases). CDR3 region: CASSFGQEDQPQHF. The CDR3 bases are TGTGCCAGCAGTTTCGGACAAGAGGACCAGCCCCAGCATTTT.